Relative to its sample, the clone carrying this TCR beta chain is medium-sized. Antigen unknown. These data originate in a study of spatial heterogeneity in lung cancer. Background on the study: Unique TCR and UMI combinations averaged more than ten appearances each in raw reads.

Study-level results: Counts of expanded alpha and beta TCRs within tumors tracked the tumor nonsynonymous mutation count.

V lost 1 base, J lost 0 bases, and 19 bases stayed unmatched. Germline CDR1 is MNHEY and CDR2 is SMNVEV (reference sequence). The CDR3 is made up of 21 amino acids. The time point is: sample taken at primary tumor resection. TCRdb analysed the 5' RACE reads with MiXCR anew, one entry per CDR3 protein. The sample includes 4,500 to 5,500 distinct CDR3 sequences, almost 9% of them seen just once. The receptor's source is a female donor with early-stage non-small cell lung cancer. Sequenced material: lung tumor tissue, taken at surgery. The chain uses TRBV27 and TRBJ2-3; 7 bases are a match to TRBD2. The CDR3 reads CASSLYGFPRKRGVSTDTQYF. CDR3 coding DNA: TGTGCCAGCAGTTTATACGGATTCCCCCGGAAGCGGGGCGTAAGCACAGATACGCAGTATTTT.